The 7 T cell receptor beta chains below were found in one sample sequenced in a study of blood T cell repertoires in COVID-19. TCRdb's copy holds only in-frame clones and misses some; the assay was immunoSEQ multiplex PCR. Here the sample spans hundreds of thousands of clones, around 90% being singletons. Sequencing used peripheral blood. The receptors were sampled from a woman between 18 and 30 years old with acute or convalescent COVID-19.

This sequence joins TRBV6-5 and TRBJ1-2, with a weak D call TRBD1 (5 bases). V lost 5 bases and J 8 bases, leaving 15 bases between the germline ends. The CDR3 loop spans 13 amino acids. CDR1 is MNHEY and CDR2 is SVGAGI in the germline V gene. The CDR3 DNA is TGTGCCAGCAGTACCGGAGGGACGGGGGGCTACACCTTC. Translation gives CASSTGGTGGYTF.

This clone was found a few times. The chain combines TRBV6-4 with TRBJ1-2, with TRBD1 as a possible D gene (5 bases). Trimming took 3 bases from V and 6 from J, leaving 14 bases between them. The length of the CDR3 is 14 residues. CDR1 MRHNA and CDR2 SNTAGT come from the germline V gene. CDR3 sequence: CASSEDIGSDGYTF. The CDR3 DNA reads as TGTGCCAGCAGTGAGGACATTGGTTCGGATGGCTACACCTTC.

The gene calls are TRBV27 and TRBJ2-7; TRBD1 might be the D (5 bases). The V gene lost 2 bases and the J gene lost 3 bases, with 14 bases spanning the gap. Germline V CDR1 and CDR2: MNHEY, SMNVEV (reference sequence). This CDR3 region has 15 residues. As DNA, the CDR3 is TGTGCCAGCAGTTTACTCGCCAGGGCGGACTACGAGCAGTACTTC. Its translation: CASSLLARADYEQYF.

The CDR3 DNA sequence: TGTGCCAGCAGCTTGGCAGGGGTTGGCTACACCTTC. It specifies CASSLAGVGYTF. V is TRBV7-9 and J is TRBJ1-2; tentatively, D is TRBD1 (6 bases). V was shortened by 3 bases and J by 7 bases, with 9 bases between the two germline ends. The CDR3 spans 12 residues. Looked up from germline, CDR1 is SEHNR and CDR2 is FQNEAQ (reference sequence).

The rearrangement uses TRBV6-5 and TRBJ1-2; a weak D match, TRBD1 (6 bases). Germline-derived CDR1 and CDR2 are MNHEY and SVGAGI. Between the trimmed V and J ends, which lost 5 bases and 5 bases, there was a span of 15 bases. The CDR3 totals 14 residues. The CDR3 region has the DNA TGTGCCAGCAGTCAACAGGGCTCTGGGTATGGCTACACCTTC. Its translation is CASSQQGSGYGYTF.

This clone was seen once. The V call is TRBV6-1, the J call TRBJ2-7; 9 bases map to TRBD1. Germline values: CDR1 MNHNS, CDR2 SASEGT. The CDR3 extends over 15 amino acids. Trimming at V came to 2 bases and at J to 4 bases, leaving 6 bases not matched to a gene. CDR3 sequence: CASSEQQGAGYEQYF. DNA of the CDR3: TGTGCCAGCAGTGAACAACAGGGGGCTGGGTACGAGCAGTACTTC.

This clone is a singleton in its sample. The rearrangement links TRBV24-1 to TRBJ2-7; 11 nucleotides match TRBD1. The CDR3 totals 15 residues. Germline-derived CDR1 and CDR2 are KGHDR and SFDVKD. Trimming took 2 bases from V and 8 from J; bases not matched to a gene: 7. CDR3 nucleotides: TGTGCCACCAGTGATTCCGGGACAGGGGGTGTCAAGCAGTACTTC. It specifies CATSDSGTGGVKQYF.